These T cell receptor beta chains were read from a single sample in a study of shared clonotypes between healthy human individuals. TCRdb keeps only in-frame clones here, not all; method: immunoSEQ multiplex PCR. The profile shows over 300,000 clones, around 86% of them singletons. The sample was memory CD8+ T cells sorted from blood. The receptors derive from a young man in good health. CDR3s include the opening cysteine and the closing phenylalanine or tryptophan. The order of the fields is J gene, V gene, D gene, clone size, CDR3 protein, CDR3 DNA. The D gene is left open where the match is weak. The size of a clone is reported for some rows only, either as once, few or many, or as a class for expanded clones.

>TRBJ2-3|TRBV10-2|TRBD2|-
CASSSGTSSADTQYF
TGCGCCAGCAGCTCCGGGACTAGCAGCGCAGATACGCAGTATTTT
>TRBJ2-1|TRBV7-2|TRBD2|-
CASSLAWGSGGLYNEQFF
TGTGCCAGCAGCTTAGCGTGGGGTAGCGGGGGCCTTTACAATGAGCAGTTCTTC
>TRBJ1-2|TRBV7-9|TRBD1|-
CASSLGTGQGIYGYTF
TGTGCCAGCAGCTTAGGAACGGGACAGGGCATCTATGGCTACACCTTC
>TRBJ2-3|TRBV4-1|-|-
CASSQVEGGPADTQYF
TGCGCCAGCAGCCAAGTGGAGGGGGGTCCGGCAGATACGCAGTATTTT
>TRBJ1-2|TRBV5-4|-|-
CASSSLGTSDYGYTF
TGTGCCAGCAGCTCCCTTGGGACGAGTGACTATGGCTACACCTTC
>TRBJ2-7|TRBV7-6|TRBD1|-
CASSLIPGQGKDYEQYF
TGTGCCAGCAGCTTAATTCCGGGACAGGGTAAGGACTACGAGCAGTACTTC
>TRBJ1-2|TRBV28|-|-
CASSFLSGYTF
TGTGCCAGCAGTTTTTTATCTGGCTACACCTTC
>TRBJ2-1|TRBV7-9|-|-
CASVGAYNEQFF
TGTGCCAGCGTCGGGGCCTACAATGAGCAGTTCTTC
>TRBJ1-1|TRBV25-1|-|-
CASSGPREADQEAFF
TGTGCCAGCAGTGGGCCCCGTGAGGCCGATCAAGAAGCTTTCTTT
>TRBJ2-1|TRBV10-1|TRBD2|-
CASSGGTSGIHEQFF
TGCGCCAGCAGTGGTGGGACTAGCGGGATCCATGAGCAGTTCTTC
>TRBJ2-2|TRBV7-7|-|-
CASSPRWGPEFGELFF
TGTGCTAGCAGCCCTCGCTGGGGACCGGAATTCGGGGAGCTGTTTTTT
>TRBJ2-7|TRBV27|-|-
CASSFGGSFGEQYF
TGTGCCAGCAGTTTCGGGGGCAGTTTCGGCGAGCAGTACTTC
>TRBJ2-7|TRBV19|-|-
CASSIYLGYEQYF
TGTGCCAGTAGTATATATTTAGGCTACGAGCAGTACTTC
>TRBJ2-7|TRBV5-6|TRBD1|-
CASRRTGVPHEQYF
TGTGCCAGCAGGCGTACAGGGGTTCCCCACGAGCAGTACTTC
>TRBJ2-2|TRBV28|-|-
CASSSRGGEWTGELFF
TGTGCCAGCAGTTCCCGTGGGGGCGAATGGACCGGGGAGCTGTTTTTT
>TRBJ2-7|TRBV27|-|-
CASSLSRQGIHEQYF
TGTGCCAGCAGTTTATCGAGGCAGGGAATCCACGAGCAGTACTTC
>TRBJ1-3|TRBV10-2|-|-
CASKWVPSGNTIYF
TGCGCCAGCAAGTGGGTACCCTCTGGAAACACCATATATTTT
>TRBJ2-5|TRBV6-1|-|-
CASSEHPDAVREAQYF
TGTGCCAGCAGTGAACACCCTGACGCAGTAAGAGAGGCCCAGTACTTC
>TRBJ1-6|TRBV28|-|-
CASSLRVGRASLDSPLHF
TGTGCCAGCAGTTTAAGGGTAGGGAGGGCCTCCTTGGATTCACCCCTCCACTTT
>TRBJ1-3|TRBV4-1|TRBD1|-
CASSEGGSTGRGNTIYF
TGCGCCAGCAGCGAAGGGGGTTCGACAGGGCGTGGAAACACCATATATTTT
>TRBJ1-2|TRBV28|-|-
CASSFSLVYGYTF
TGTGCCAGCAGCTTCTCCCTGGTCTATGGCTACACCTTC
>TRBJ2-1|TRBV11-2|TRBD2|-
CASSFSGSSYNEQFF
TGTGCCAGCAGCTTTAGCGGGAGCTCCTACAATGAGCAGTTCTTC
>TRBJ2-7|TRBV4-1|TRBD2|-
CASSQLASSGSWEQYF
TGCGCCAGCAGCCAATTGGCGTCTAGCGGTTCTTGGGAGCAGTACTTC
>TRBJ1-2|TRBV25-1|TRBD1|-
CASSGGQGAGYGYTF
TGTGCCAGCAGTGGAGGACAGGGGGCGGGCTATGGCTACACCTTC
>TRBJ1-1|TRBV6-5|-|-
CASSYSLDPNTEAFF
TGTGCCAGCAGTTACTCGTTGGACCCGAACACTGAAGCTTTCTTT
>TRBJ2-7|TRBV7-9|TRBD2|few
CASSLSAGGTGVEQYF
TGTGCCAGCAGCTTATCTGCGGGAGGGACCGGTGTGGAGCAGTACTTC
>TRBJ2-7|TRBV27|TRBD2|many
CASSSSGELWEQYF
TGTGCCAGCAGTTCCAGCGGGGAGTTGTGGGAGCAGTACTTC
>TRBJ2-5|TRBV6-6|TRBD2|-
CASINSGGGKTQYF
TGTGCCAGCATCAATAGCGGGGGGGGAAAGACCCAGTACTTC
>TRBJ1-3|TRBV7-9|-|-
CASSAPGSPSGNTIYF
TGTGCCAGCAGCGCGCCAGGGAGTCCCTCTGGAAACACCATATATTTT
>TRBJ2-1|TRBV7-9|TRBD2|-
CASRPPSGGDNEQFF
TGTGCCAGCAGACCGCCTAGCGGGGGGGACAATGAGCAGTTCTTC
>TRBJ1-2|TRBV5-1|-|once
CASSLGRYGYTF
TGCGCCAGCAGCTTGGGGAGGTATGGCTACACCTTC
>TRBJ1-5|TRBV7-9|-|-
CASSLAGGSSNQPQHF
TGTGCCAGCAGCTTAGCTGGAGGGTCGAGCAATCAGCCCCAGCATTTT
>TRBJ2-7|TRBV30|TRBD1|-
CAWSAPYRGSYEQYF
TGTGCCTGGAGTGCTCCGTACAGGGGCTCCTACGAGCAGTACTTC
>TRBJ2-1|TRBV6-6|TRBD2|-
CASIVAGGHLNEQFF
TGTGCCAGCATTGTAGCGGGGGGGCATCTCAATGAGCAGTTCTTC
>TRBJ1-2|TRBV4-1|-|-
CASSQARDNHIGYTF
TGCGCCAGCAGCCAAGCGCGGGACAACCATATCGGCTACACCTTC
>TRBJ2-6|TRBV30|-|-
CAWTKQSSGANVLTF
TGTGCCTGGACCAAACAGAGCTCTGGGGCCAACGTCCTGACTTTC
>TRBJ2-7|TRBV4-1|-|-
CASSLDSGGSYEQYF
TGCGCCAGCAGCCTAGACTCGGGCGGGTCCTACGAGCAGTACTTC
>TRBJ2-7|TRBV29-1|TRBD2|-
CSVEGLAGGGYEQYF
TGCAGCGTTGAGGGACTAGCGGGAGGGGGCTACGAGCAGTACTTC
>TRBJ1-2|TRBV14|-|many
CASSQAGVHGYTF
TGTGCCAGCAGCCAAGCAGGGGTTCATGGCTACACCTTC
>TRBJ2-7|TRBV9|TRBD2|-
CASSVASGASYEQYF
TGTGCCAGCAGCGTAGCCAGCGGGGCCTCCTACGAGCAGTACTTC
>TRBJ2-7|TRBV27|-|-
CASREGDPYEQYF
TGTGCCAGCAGAGAAGGGGACCCCTACGAGCAGTACTTC